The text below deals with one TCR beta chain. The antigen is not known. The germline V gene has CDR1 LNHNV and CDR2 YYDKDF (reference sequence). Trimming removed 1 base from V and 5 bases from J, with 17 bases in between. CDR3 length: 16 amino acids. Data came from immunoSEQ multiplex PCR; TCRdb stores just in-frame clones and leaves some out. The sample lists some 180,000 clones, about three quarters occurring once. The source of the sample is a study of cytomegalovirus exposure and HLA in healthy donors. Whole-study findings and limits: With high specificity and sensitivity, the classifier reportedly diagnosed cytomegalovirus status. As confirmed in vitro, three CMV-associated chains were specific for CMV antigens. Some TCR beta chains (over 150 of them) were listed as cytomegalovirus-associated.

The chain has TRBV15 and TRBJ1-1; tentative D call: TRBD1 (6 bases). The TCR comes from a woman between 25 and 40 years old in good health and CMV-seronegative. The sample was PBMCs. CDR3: CATSRVIGGRGTEAFF. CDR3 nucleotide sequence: TGTGCCACCAGCAGAGTGATCGGGGGGCGGGGTACTGAAGCTTTCTTT.